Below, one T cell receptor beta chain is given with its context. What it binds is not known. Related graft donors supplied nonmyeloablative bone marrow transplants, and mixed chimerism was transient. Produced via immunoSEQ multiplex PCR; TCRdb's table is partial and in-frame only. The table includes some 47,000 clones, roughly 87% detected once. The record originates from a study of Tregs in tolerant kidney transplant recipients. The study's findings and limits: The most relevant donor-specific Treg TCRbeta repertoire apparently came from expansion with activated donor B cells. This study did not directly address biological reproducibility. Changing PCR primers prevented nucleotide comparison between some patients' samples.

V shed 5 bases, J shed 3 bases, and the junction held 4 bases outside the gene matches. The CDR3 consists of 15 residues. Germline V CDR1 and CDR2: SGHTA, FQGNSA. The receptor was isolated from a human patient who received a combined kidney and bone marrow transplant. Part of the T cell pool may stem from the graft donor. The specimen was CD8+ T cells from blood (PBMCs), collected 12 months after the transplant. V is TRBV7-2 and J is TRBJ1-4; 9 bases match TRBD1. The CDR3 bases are TGTGCCAGCAGCCTACGACAGGGGGCTAATGAAAAACTGTTTTTT. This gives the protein CASSLRQGANEKLFF.